One and the same sample provided the 25 T cell receptor beta chains below, sequenced in a study of cytomegalovirus exposure and HLA in healthy donors. Primers included in the PCR were 60 Vbeta and 13 Jbeta primers. The table came from immunoSEQ multiplex PCR; TCRdb's copy has only in-frame clones and leaves some out. The profile covers some 170,000 clones, with 80% appearing a single time and 1.3% taken by the ten largest. The sample comprised PBMCs. The source is a woman aged 45 to 65 in good health and CMV-seronegative.

The rearrangement joins TRBV12-5 to TRBJ2-1, with D tentatively TRBD2 (6 bases). The V end lost 2 bases, the J end lost 7 bases, and 15 bases lay between the germline ends. This CDR3 has 15 amino acids. Germline CDR1 reads LGHNT; CDR2 reads FRNRAP. The CDR3 DNA reads TGTGCTAGTGGTTTGACCCCGGGGGAGATTAATGAGCAGTTCTTC. As protein: CASGLTPGEINEQFF.

This chain joins TRBV4-3 and TRBJ1-2; the match to TRBD1 covers 7 bases. V was pared by 3 bases and J by 7 bases, with 11 bases of the junction left unmatched. The CDR3 is 15 amino acids. Germline CDR1 is LGHNA and CDR2 is YSLEER. In DNA form, the CDR3 reads TGCGCCAGCAGCCAGAACAGGGGCCCACTAACTGGCTACACCTTC. This encodes CASSQNRGPLTGYTF.

The chain uses TRBV5-1 and TRBJ2-5, with 10 bases lining up with TRBD1. The ends lost 0 bases at V and 3 bases at J; junction bases unmatched: 2. Germline CDR1 is SGHRS and CDR2 is YFSETQ. The CDR3 length is 15 residues. This chain's CDR3 is CASSLVGTGEETQYF. The CDR3 DNA sequence: TGCGCCAGCAGCTTGGTTGGGACAGGGGAAGAGACCCAGTACTTC.

This rearrangement joins TRBV27 to TRBJ2-7, with TRBD1 matching 9 bases. The CDR3 runs to 15 residues. Trimming cost V 5 bases and J 2 bases; bases outside gene matches: 7. The V gene's germline CDR1 is MNHEY and CDR2 SMNVEV (reference sequence). CDR3 sequence (DNA): TGTGCCAGCAGTCCACGGACAGGGGCCGCCTACGAGCAGTACTTC. This encodes CASSPRTGAAYEQYF.

The chain carries TRBV5-1 and TRBJ2-5; 8 bases agree with TRBD1. Trimming cost V 4 bases and J 1 base; bases outside gene matches: 3. The V gene's germline CDR1 is SGHRS and CDR2 YFSETQ. The CDR3 is 14 residues long. The DNA for the CDR3 is TGCGCCAGCAGCAGCGGACAGGGCCAAGAGACCCAGTACTTC. Protein: CASSSGQGQETQYF.

The chain couples TRBV6-6 to TRBJ1-3, with no clear D. With 0 bases removed from V and 0 bases from J, the gap between germline ends came to 9 bases. The CDR3 loop spans 16 amino acids. Germline V gives CDR1 MNHNY, CDR2 SVGAGI (reference sequence). The CDR3 protein is CASSYSTGISGNTIYF. In nucleotides, the CDR3 is TGTGCCAGCAGTTACTCGACGGGAATCTCTGGAAACACCATATATTTT.

This chain uses TRBV4-3 with TRBJ2-5; tentative D call: TRBD1 (6 bases). The DNA end favors TRBJ2-7, so the J call may be wrong. CDR3 length: 16 residues. The germline V gene encodes CDR1 LGHNA and CDR2 YSLEER. The CDR3 nucleotides are TGCGCCAGCAGCCATGATTCAGGGGACGGAACCTACGAGCAGTACTTC. Translated: CASSHDSGDGTYEQYF.

This clone was seen more than once but under ten times. The chain has TRBV5-1 and TRBJ2-6; TRBD1 aligns across 7 bases. Germline V lookup: CDR1 SGHRS, CDR2 YFSETQ. The CDR3 has 17 residues. After removal of 2 bases from V and 0 bases from J, the junction contained 5 bases not matched to a gene. In DNA, the CDR3 is TGCGCCAGCAGCTTAAACAGGGGCGGCTCTGGGGCCAACGTCCTGACTTTC. It codes for CASSLNRGGSGANVLTF.

This sequence joins TRBV2 and TRBJ1-5; perhaps TRBD1 as D (6 bases). CDR1 is SNHLY, CDR2 FYNNEI, per germline. The CDR3 is 15 residues long. Trimming left V 3 bases short and J 3 bases short, with 12 bases between. CDR3 nucleotide sequence: TGTGCCAGCAGTGACGAGGTGGGGGCCAATCAGCCCCAGCATTTT. Translating gives CASSDEVGANQPQHF.

The V gene is TRBV4-2, the J gene TRBJ2-3; 7 bases are shared with TRBD2. This CDR3 spans 15 amino acids. The germline gives CDR1 LGHNA, CDR2 YNFKEQ. Germline trimming cut 3 bases from V and 3 bases from J; bases unmatched to any gene: 6. The CDR3 region is CASSQELAPTDTQYF. The CDR3 DNA is TGTGCCAGCAGCCAGGAACTAGCGCCTACAGATACGCAGTATTTT.

This chain connects TRBV4-1 to TRBJ2-3; 9 bases agree with TRBD1. This CDR3 is built from 15 residues. Trimming cost V 4 bases and J 3 bases; bases outside gene matches: 5. CDR1 and CDR2 (germline): MGHRA, YSYEKL. Written as DNA, the CDR3 is TGCGCCAGCAGCCGGACAGGGGTTGGAACAGATACGCAGTATTTT. Translating gives CASSRTGVGTDTQYF.

This clone was seen only a few times. This chain connects TRBV28 to TRBJ1-4, with 9 bases that match TRBD1. The CDR3 is 15 amino acids. V trimming: 6 bases; J trimming: 4 bases; junction bases outside the gene matches: 6. Germline CDR1 reads MDHEN; CDR2 reads SYDVKM. The CDR3 sequence is CASSPRTGDNEKLFF. In DNA, the CDR3 is TGTGCCAGCAGCCCGAGGACAGGGGATAATGAAAAACTGTTTTTT.

This chain joins TRBV9 and TRBJ2-1; TRBD2 aligns across 7 bases. Looked up from germline, CDR1 is SGDLS and CDR2 is YYNGEE. V was clipped by 0 bases and J by 10 bases; unmatched bases: 13. The CDR3 is 16 amino acids. In DNA form, the CDR3 reads TGTGCCAGCAGCGTAGATCCCAGCGGGGCCGGGGGGGAGCAGTTCTTC. This sequence encodes CASSVDPSGAGGEQFF.

V usage is TRBV7-2 and J usage is TRBJ2-1; 10 positions agree with TRBD1. Germline V CDR1 and CDR2: SGHTA, FQGNSA. The CDR3 is made up of 17 amino acids. Losses at the gene ends were 5 bases for V and 6 bases for J; bases not matched to a gene: 13. CDR3 in amino acids: CASSLRAGTGAPNEQFF. The CDR3 DNA reads as TGTGCCAGCAGCCTGAGGGCCGGGACAGGGGCCCCCAATGAGCAGTTCTTC.

As regards this clone: Since no conserved phenylalanine or tryptophan closes the CDR3, a read error is the likely cause. Because the CDR3's place on the DNA is in doubt, the DNA is left out and the CDR3 is given as listed by TCRdb. The chain uses TRBV3-2 and TRBJ2-7; TRBD2, the D gene given by the table, was not confirmed from the DNA. TRBV3-2 is labeled a pseudogene. The CDR3 is 8 amino acids in total, end residues counted. The CDR3 sequence: CASSQEEL.

V gene TRBV29-1 combines with J gene TRBJ1-1; maybe TRBD1 (5 bases). Germline V lookup: CDR1 SQVTM, CDR2 ANQGSEA. The CDR3 contains 11 residues. Trimming pared 7 bases from V and 6 bases from J, leaving 12 bases between. The CDR3 protein is CSALGVSEAFF. The DNA of the CDR3 is TGCAGCGCCTTAGGGGTCTCTGAAGCTTTCTTT. Filled out from reference TRBV29-1 and TRBJ1-1, the complete variable domain reads SAVISQKPSRDICQRGTSLTIQCQVDSQVTMMFWYRQQPGQSLTLIATANQGSEATYESGFVIDKFPISRPNLTFSTLTVSNMSPEDSSIYLCSALGVSEAFFGQGTRLTVV.

On this clone itself: Other DNA variants within this sample encode the same CDR3. The chain recombines TRBV5-1 with TRBJ1-1; tentative D call: TRBD1 (5 bases). CDR1 SGHRS and CDR2 YFSETQ come from the germline V gene. Deletions cut 0 bases from V and 3 bases from J, with 12 bases between. This CDR3 region has 15 residues. The CDR3, as DNA: TGCGCCAGCAGCTTGGCCGGGGGATGGGACACTGAAGCTTTCTTT. It yields the protein CASSLAGGWDTEAFF.

V usage is TRBV25-1 and J usage is TRBJ2-3; 8 bases are shared with TRBD2. Germline-derived CDR1 and CDR2 are MGHDK and SYGVNS. The V segment lost 2 bases and the J segment 5 bases; nucleotides outside the gene matches: 6. The CDR3 spans 15 residues. The CDR3 reads CASSEPRLAQDTQYF. The DNA for the CDR3 is TGTGCCAGCAGTGAACCCCGACTAGCGCAAGATACGCAGTATTTT.

The V call is TRBV6-5, the J call TRBJ1-3; D remains ambiguous. The CDR3 has 13 residues. CDR1 is MNHEY and CDR2 is SVGAGI in the germline V gene. V lost 6 bases and J 2 bases, leaving 8 bases between the germline ends. In DNA form, the CDR3 reads TGTGCCAGCAGGCAGCGAACTGGAAACACCATATATTTT. It translates to CASRQRTGNTIYF.

This clone turned up a few times. The chain has TRBV5-4 and TRBJ2-7; 9 bases fit TRBD1. V shed 3 bases and J 6 bases; nucleotides not matched to a gene: 10. Germline V lookup: CDR1 SGHNT, CDR2 YYREEE (reference sequence). The CDR3 spans 15 residues. The CDR3 DNA reads as TGTGCCAGCAGCTCCCCTACAGGGGGCTTAGGCGAGCAGTACTTC. Translating gives CASSSPTGGLGEQYF.

This rearrangement joins TRBV19 to TRBJ2-5, with 8 bases fitting TRBD2. V lost 1 base and J lost 5; bases outside the gene matches: 12. Germline assignment: CDR1 LNHDA and CDR2 SQIVND (reference sequence). The CDR3 runs to 17 residues. CDR3 sequence (DNA): TGTGCCAGTAGTATAGGACCATCCGGGGGGGGCCATGAGACCCAGTACTTC. As protein: CASSIGPSGGGHETQYF.

This clone showed up just a few times. J is TRBJ2-7 and V is TRBV5-6; D remains unclear. CDR1 SGHDT and CDR2 YYEEEE come from the germline V gene. V lost 7 bases, J lost 0 bases, and 11 bases lay in between. The CDR3 length is 13 residues. CDR3 sequence: CASSDELSYEQYF. CDR3 DNA sequence: TGTGCCAGCTCCGATGAACTCTCCTACGAGCAGTACTTC.

The CDR3 DNA sequence: TGCGCCAGCAGCCCCAATCCCCTCCTCCAGGACCAAGAGACCCAGTACTTC. This encodes CASSPNPLLQDQETQYF. J is TRBJ2-5 and V is TRBV5-1; D unclear. Deletions cut 4 bases from V and 0 bases from J, with 19 bases between. This CDR3 is 17 amino acids long. CDR1 and CDR2 (germline): SGHRS, YFSETQ. The whole variable domain, filled in from reference TRBV5-1 and TRBJ2-5, reads KAGVTQTPRYLIKTRGQQVTLSCSPISGHRSVSWYQQTPGQGLQFLFEYFSETQRNKGNFPGRFSGRQFSNSRSEMNVSTLELGDSALYLCASSPNPLLQDQETQYFGPGTRLLVL.

This clone has a single count. The chain couples TRBV10-3 to TRBJ2-7; 8 nucleotides line up with TRBD1. Germline CDR1 is ENHRY and CDR2 is SYGVKD. V shed 6 bases, J shed 3 bases, and the junction held 7 bases outside the gene matches. The CDR3 sequence is 14 residues long. Written as DNA, the CDR3 is TGTGCCATCAGCACCGGGACAGGACTCTACGAGCAGTACTTC. Protein sequence: CAISTGTGLYEQYF.

Here the CDR3 reads CASTVSGGGANTEAFF. The CDR3 DNA sequence: TGTGCCAGCACCGTTAGCGGTGGAGGGGCGAACACTGAAGCTTTCTTT. The rearrangement joins TRBV7-9 to TRBJ1-1; D possibly corresponds to TRBD1 (5 bases). The CDR3 contains 16 residues. CDR1 and CDR2 from the germline V gene are SEHNR and FQNEAQ (reference sequence). V lost 7 bases and J lost 1, with 19 bases in between.